These 26 T cell receptor beta chains share one sample of origin, sequenced in a study of T cells in localized non-small cell lung cancer. Sequencing was performed with immunoSEQ multiplex PCR; in TCRdb, only in-frame clones are kept and a portion is missing. The sample includes 50,000 to 70,000 clones, more than 80% of them seen just once. The specimen comprised PBMCs, sampled before any cancer treatment. Receptors were obtained from a man aged 35 to 70 with stage II lung adenocarcinoma.

The chain recombines TRBV11-2 with TRBJ1-1; a possible D gene is TRBD1 (5 bases). V was clipped by 0 bases and J by 4 bases, with 12 bases between them. Germline values: CDR1 SGHAT, CDR2 FQNNGV. The CDR3 runs 15 residues. CDR3 sequence reads: CASSLDRVGRTEAFF. DNA for the CDR3: TGTGCCAGCAGCTTAGATCGAGTGGGGCGCACTGAAGCTTTCTTT.

J is TRBJ1-4 and V is TRBV5-6; unclear D gene. CDR1 is SGHDT, CDR2 YYEEEE, per germline. This CDR3 has 13 amino acids. V lost 0 bases, J lost 6 bases, and 6 bases lay in between. CDR3 protein: CASSLDSYEKLFF. The CDR3 coding sequence is TGTGCCAGCAGCTTGGACAGTTATGAAAAACTGTTTTTT.

This sequence joins TRBV18 and TRBJ2-7; 9 nucleotides line up with TRBD1. The CDR3 covers 16 residues. V was pared by 4 bases and J by 3 bases, with 10 bases of the junction left unmatched. Germline CDR1 KGHSH, CDR2 LQKENI. CDR3 region: CASSRDRASYYYEQYF. Here the CDR3 DNA reads TGTGCCAGCTCACGGGACAGGGCATCCTACTACTACGAGCAGTACTTC.

The gene calls are TRBV4-1 and TRBJ2-1; unclear D gene. Germline V lookup: CDR1 MGHRA, CDR2 YSYEKL. The length of the CDR3 is 16 residues. Deletions cut 2 bases from V and 1 base from J, with 12 bases between. The CDR3: CASSQLDILSYNEQFF. CDR3 nucleotides: TGCGCCAGCAGCCAACTAGACATTTTATCCTACAATGAGCAGTTCTTC.

This clone occurred a few times. One base away lies a much larger clone, so this may be a sequencing read error. The rearrangement links TRBV7-2 to TRBJ1-1, with a possible D match to TRBD1 (6 bases). CDR3 length: 11 residues. Germline values: CDR1 SGHTA, CDR2 FQGNSA. Trimming took off 5 bases at V and 5 bases at J, with 6 bases between the two ends. The CDR3 DNA sequence: TGTGCCAGCAGCACAGGGACTGAAGCTTTCTTT. Translation: CASSTGTEAFF.

The CDR3 region is CASSLQAGVRWEQFF. In nucleotides, the CDR3 is TGTGCCAGCAGCCTCCAAGCGGGAGTAAGATGGGAGCAGTTCTTC. The chain carries TRBV7-2 and TRBJ2-1; 8 bases fit TRBD2. CDR3 length equals 15 residues. Germline loops: CDR1 SGHTA, CDR2 FQGNSA. V lost 5 bases and J lost 10; bases outside the gene matches: 13.

The chain carries TRBV6-1 and TRBJ1-1; a weak D match, TRBD1 (6 bases). Germline-derived CDR1 and CDR2 are MNHNS and SASEGT. This CDR3 spans 14 amino acids. V shed 6 bases and J shed 0 bases, with 11 bases lying between them. The CDR3 here is CASSVGQLNTEAFF. CDR3 DNA sequence: TGTGCCAGCAGCGTAGGACAGTTGAACACTGAAGCTTTCTTT.

V is TRBV4-1 and J is TRBJ2-5, with a tentative D call TRBD2 (5 bases). Deletions cut 0 bases from V and 1 base from J, with 12 bases between. CDR3 size: 16 residues. CDR1 MGHRA and CDR2 YSYEKL come from the germline V gene. The chain's CDR3 is CASSQDPLAVQETQYF. The CDR3 region has the DNA TGCGCCAGCAGCCAAGACCCCCTAGCAGTCCAAGAGACCCAGTACTTC.

The V and J genes are TRBV5-1 and TRBJ1-4; 7 nucleotides agree with TRBD1. This CDR3 comprises 14 residues. The V gene end was trimmed by 3 bases and the J gene end by 5 bases; junction bases not matched to a gene: 4. Germline V gives CDR1 SGHRS, CDR2 YFSETQ. The DNA for the CDR3 is TGCGCCAGCAGCTCGGGACAGACCAATGAAAAACTGTTTTTT. Protein product: CASSSGQTNEKLFF.

This clone was observed a few times. J is TRBJ1-4 and V is TRBV4-1; D is uncertain. The germline gives CDR1 MGHRA, CDR2 YSYEKL. The CDR3 is 17 amino acids. V was clipped by 0 bases and J by 8 bases, with 19 bases between them. The CDR3 is CASSQEGSGSWGEKLFF. CDR3 sequence (DNA): TGCGCCAGCAGCCAAGAAGGATCGGGATCGTGGGGAGAAAAACTGTTTTTT.

The V call is TRBV29-1, the J call TRBJ2-2; D unresolved. Germline V lookup: CDR1 SQVTM, CDR2 ANQGSEA. V was pared by 7 bases and J by 0 bases, with 9 bases between. The CDR3 runs to 13 residues. CDR3 loop: CSGSQSNTGELFF. The CDR3 DNA reads as TGCAGCGGAAGTCAGTCGAACACCGGGGAGCTGTTTTTT.

The rearrangement uses TRBV19 and TRBJ1-1; 7 bases fit TRBD1. The ends lost 3 bases at V and 5 bases at J; junction bases unmatched: 6. This CDR3 is built from 14 residues. Germline CDR1 and CDR2: LNHDA and SQIVND (reference sequence). The CDR3 nucleotides are TGTGCCAGTAGTATTAACAGGGGAGTAACTGAAGCTTTCTTT. This gives the protein CASSINRGVTEAFF.

The V call is TRBV6-5, the J call TRBJ1-5; D gene unclear. CDR1 is MNHEY and CDR2 is SVGAGI in the germline V gene. The CDR3 runs to 16 residues. Trimming took 0 bases from V and 0 from J, leaving 9 bases between them. The CDR3 DNA reads as TGTGCCAGCAGTTACTCGAATCCGGTTAGCAATCAGCCCCAGCATTTT. Residues: CASSYSNPVSNQPQHF.

Worth noting for this clone: One junction end disagrees with the germline gene, perhaps due to a read error. V is TRBV5-5 and J is TRBJ1-4; D is ambiguous. CDR3 length: 14 residues. Germline CDR1 SGHKS, CDR2 YYEKEE (reference sequence). The CDR3 here is CASTLGFSNEKLFF. The CDR3 coding sequence is TGTGCCAGCACCTTGGGGTTTTCTAATGAAAAACTGTTTTTT. The whole variable domain, remainder taken from reference TRBV5-5 and TRBJ1-4, is DAGVTQSPTHLIKTRGQQVTLRCSPISGHKSVSWYQQVLGQGPQFIFQYYEKEERGRGNFPDRFSARQFPNYSSELNVNALLLGDSALYLCASTLGFSNEKLFFGSGTQLSVL.

This clone was picked up a small number of times. The rearrangement uses TRBV13 and TRBJ1-2; weak D call: TRBD1 (5 bases). With 1 base removed from V and 8 bases from J, the gap between germline ends came to 8 bases. Germline lookup yields CDR1 PRHDT and CDR2 FYEKMQ (reference sequence). The CDR3 has 12 residues. In DNA form, the CDR3 reads TGTGCCAGCAGCTTAGAGGGGAGAGGCTACACCTTC. Protein sequence: CASSLEGRGYTF.

The rearrangement uses TRBV4-2 and TRBJ2-2; TRBD2 matches at 8 bases. This CDR3 has 15 amino acids. V shed 3 bases, J shed 6 bases, and the junction held 6 bases outside the gene matches. Germline-derived CDR1 and CDR2 are LGHNA and YNFKEQ. The CDR3 protein is CASSQEGLDSGELFF. CDR3 DNA: TGTGCCAGCAGCCAGGAGGGACTAGATTCCGGGGAGCTGTTTTTT.

The chain links TRBV5-1 to TRBJ2-7; D may be TRBD1 or TRBD2 (5 bases each). V lost 3 bases and J 6 bases, leaving 13 bases between the germline ends. Germline V gene sequence: CDR1 SGHRS, CDR2 YFSETQ. The length of the CDR3 is 13 residues. The chain's CDR3 is CASSSRDGAEQYF. For the CDR3, the DNA is TGCGCCAGCAGCTCCAGGGACGGGGCCGAGCAGTACTTC.

V is TRBV11-3 and J is TRBJ1-2; 7 bases are shared with TRBD1. The V gene's germline CDR1 is SGHNT and CDR2 YENEEA. This CDR3 region has 13 residues. Trimming removed 5 bases from V and 3 bases from J; junction bases left unmatched: 3. CDR3 nucleotides: TGTGCCAGCAGCCCCACAGGGGACTATGGCTACACCTTC. Encoded protein: CASSPTGDYGYTF.

The chain uses TRBV11-1 and TRBJ2-1, with TRBD2 matching 8 bases. V shed 5 bases, J shed 3 bases, and the junction held 6 bases outside the gene matches. Germline CDR1 SGHAT, CDR2 FQDESV (reference sequence). The CDR3 totals 15 residues. Here the CDR3 DNA reads TGTGCCAGCAGCCCCCTTAGCGGGATCTACAATGAGCAGTTCTTC. Its translation: CASSPLSGIYNEQFF. The variable domain in full, completed from reference TRBV11-1 and TRBJ2-1, reads EAEVAQSPRYKITEKSQAVAFWCDPISGHATLYWYRQILGQGPELLVQFQDESVVDDSQLPKDRFSAERLKGVDSTLKIQPAELGDSAMYLCASSPLSGIYNEQFFGPGTRLTVL.

This chain uses TRBV18 with TRBJ1-1; possibly TRBD1 for D (5 bases). The germline gives CDR1 KGHSH, CDR2 LQKENI. The CDR3 sequence is 14 residues long. V was cut by 6 bases and J by 1 base, with 12 bases left in between. CDR3 nucleotide sequence: TGTGCCAGCTCCACGGCTCAGGGGAACACTGAAGCTTTCTTT. It yields the protein CASSTAQGNTEAFF.

The chain links TRBV7-2 to TRBJ2-6; no clear D gene. The CDR3 spans 16 residues. Deletions cut 0 bases from V and 0 bases from J, with 6 bases between. CDR1 is SGHTA, CDR2 FQGNSA, per germline. The CDR3, as DNA: TGTGCCAGCAGCTTAGCACCCTCCTCTGGGGCCAACGTCCTGACTTTC. Its translation is CASSLAPSSGANVLTF.

CDR3 amino acids: CASSLDGTETEAFF. Written as DNA, the CDR3 is TGTGCCAGCAGCTTAGACGGGACAGAGACTGAAGCTTTCTTT. This sequence joins TRBV11-2 and TRBJ1-1; 7 bases fit TRBD1. The CDR3 length is 14 residues. Trimming cost V 0 bases and J 5 bases; bases outside gene matches: 3. Looked up from germline, CDR1 is SGHAT and CDR2 is FQNNGV.

This sequence joins TRBV29-1 and TRBJ2-2; D gene ambiguous. The CDR3 sequence is 13 residues long. V was pared by 7 bases and J by 0 bases, with 9 bases between. From germline, CDR1 is SQVTM and CDR2 ANQGSEA. The CDR3 sequence: CSAGRSNTGELFF. The DNA for the CDR3 is TGCAGCGCTGGACGGTCGAACACCGGGGAGCTGTTTTTT.

The chain recombines TRBV13 with TRBJ2-3, with D hard to call. V lost 5 bases and J lost 4, with 10 bases in between. This CDR3 region has 13 residues. The V gene's germline CDR1 is PRHDT and CDR2 FYEKMQ (reference sequence). This CDR3 reads CASSRRGADTQYF. As DNA, the CDR3 is TGTGCCAGCAGCCGACGTGGGGCAGATACGCAGTATTTT. Complete variable domain (other parts from reference TRBV13 and TRBJ2-3): AAGVIQSPRHLIKEKRETATLKCYPIPRHDTVYWYQQGPGQDPQFLISFYEKMQSDKGSIPDRFSAQQFSDYHSELNMSSLELGDSALYFCASSRRGADTQYFGPGTRLTVL.

The V call is TRBV9, the J call TRBJ2-2, with D hard to call. The CDR3 contains 14 residues. V dropped 3 bases and J dropped 6 bases, with 12 bases sitting between them. Germline lookup yields CDR1 SGDLS and CDR2 YYNGEE. In nucleotides, the CDR3 is TGTGCCAGCAGCGCTACCATACCCCCCGGGGAGCTGTTTTTT. Amino acids: CASSATIPPGELFF.

This clone turned up a few times. The chain combines TRBV9 with TRBJ1-5, with 8 bases that match TRBD1. This CDR3 is built from 17 residues. Trimming removed 0 bases from V and 0 bases from J; junction bases left unmatched: 5. Germline assignment: CDR1 SGDLS and CDR2 YYNGEE. The CDR3 coding sequence is TGTGCCAGCAGCGTAGGACAGGGGCTAGATAGCAATCAGCCCCAGCATTTT. Translated: CASSVGQGLDSNQPQHF.